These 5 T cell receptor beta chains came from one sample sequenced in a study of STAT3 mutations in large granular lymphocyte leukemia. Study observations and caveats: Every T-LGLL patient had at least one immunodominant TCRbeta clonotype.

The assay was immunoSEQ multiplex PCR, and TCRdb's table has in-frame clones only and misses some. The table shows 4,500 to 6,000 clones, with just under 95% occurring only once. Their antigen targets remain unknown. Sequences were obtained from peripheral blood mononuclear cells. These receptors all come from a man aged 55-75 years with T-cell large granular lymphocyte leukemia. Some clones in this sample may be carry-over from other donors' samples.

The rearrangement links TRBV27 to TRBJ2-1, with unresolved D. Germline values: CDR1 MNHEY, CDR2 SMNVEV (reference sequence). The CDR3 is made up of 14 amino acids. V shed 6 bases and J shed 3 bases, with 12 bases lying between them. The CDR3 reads CASSLNSRYNEQFF. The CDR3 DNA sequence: TGTGCCAGCAGCCTTAATTCCCGCTACAATGAGCAGTTCTTC.

CDR3 nucleotide sequence: TGTGCCAGCAGCGGGACAGGGGACTACGAGCAGTACTTC. It encodes CASSGTGDYEQYF. The genes are TRBV7-9 and TRBJ2-7; 10 bases fit TRBD1. Germline CDR1 and CDR2: SEHNR and FQNEAQ (reference sequence). The CDR3 loop spans 13 amino acids. V trimming: 5 bases; J trimming: 3 bases; junction bases outside the gene matches: 1.

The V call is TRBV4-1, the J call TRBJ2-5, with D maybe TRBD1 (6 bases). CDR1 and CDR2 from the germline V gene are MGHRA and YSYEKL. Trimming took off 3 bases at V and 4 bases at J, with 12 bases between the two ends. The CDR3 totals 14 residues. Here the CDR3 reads CASSHNRDPETQYF. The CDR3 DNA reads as TGCGCCAGCAGCCATAACAGGGACCCAGAGACCCAGTACTTC.

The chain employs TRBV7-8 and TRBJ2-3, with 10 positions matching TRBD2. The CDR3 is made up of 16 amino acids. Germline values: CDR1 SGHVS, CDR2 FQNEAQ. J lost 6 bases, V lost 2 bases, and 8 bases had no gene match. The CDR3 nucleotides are TGTGCCAGCAGCTTAAGGACTAGCGGCTCGAGGGATACGCAGTATTTT. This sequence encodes CASSLRTSGSRDTQYF.

DNA of the CDR3: TGTGCCAGCAGTTACTCATTGTACAATGAGCAGTTCTTC. It encodes CASSYSLYNEQFF. This chain joins TRBV6-5 and TRBJ2-1; no clear D. From germline, CDR1 is MNHEY and CDR2 SVGAGI. The CDR3 runs to 13 residues. Trimming removed 0 bases from V and 4 bases from J, with 4 bases in between.